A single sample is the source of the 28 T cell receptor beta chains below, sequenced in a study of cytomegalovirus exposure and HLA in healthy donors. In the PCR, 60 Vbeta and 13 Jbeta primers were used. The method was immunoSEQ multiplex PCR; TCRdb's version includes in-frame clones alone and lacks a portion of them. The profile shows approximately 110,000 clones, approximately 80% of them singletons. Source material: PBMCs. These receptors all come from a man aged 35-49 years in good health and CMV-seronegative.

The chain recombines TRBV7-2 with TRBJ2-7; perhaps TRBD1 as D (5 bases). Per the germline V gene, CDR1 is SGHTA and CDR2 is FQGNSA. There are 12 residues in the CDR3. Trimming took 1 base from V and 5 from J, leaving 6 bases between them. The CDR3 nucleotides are TGTGCCAGCAGCTTAGTACAGGACGAGCAGTACTTC. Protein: CASSLVQDEQYF. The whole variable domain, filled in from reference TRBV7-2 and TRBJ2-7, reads GAGVSQSPSNKVTEKGKDVELRCDPISGHTALYWYRQSLGQGLEFLIYFQGNSAPDKSGLPSDRFSAERTGGSVSTLTIQRTQQEDSAVYLCASSLVQDEQYFGPGTRLTVT.

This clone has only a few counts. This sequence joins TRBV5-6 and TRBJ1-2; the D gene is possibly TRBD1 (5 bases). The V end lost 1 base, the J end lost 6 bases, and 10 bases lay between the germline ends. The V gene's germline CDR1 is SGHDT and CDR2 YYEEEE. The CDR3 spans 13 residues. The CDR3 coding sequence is TGTGCCAGCAGCTTGTTTGGGGGGAATGGCTACACCTTC. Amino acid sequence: CASSLFGGNGYTF. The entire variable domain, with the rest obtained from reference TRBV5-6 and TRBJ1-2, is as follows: DAGVTQSPTHLIKTRGQQVTLRCSPKSGHDTVSWYQQALGQGPQFIFQYYEEEERQRGNFPDRFSGHQFPNYSSELNVNALLLGDSALYLCASSLFGGNGYTFGSGTRLTVV.

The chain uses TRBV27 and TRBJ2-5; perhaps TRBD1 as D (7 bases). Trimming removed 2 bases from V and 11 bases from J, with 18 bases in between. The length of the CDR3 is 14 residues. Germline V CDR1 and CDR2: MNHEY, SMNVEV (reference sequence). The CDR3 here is CASSLRGLTGEQYF. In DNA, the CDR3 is TGTGCCAGCAGTTTACGCGGACTAACAGGGGAGCAGTACTTC.

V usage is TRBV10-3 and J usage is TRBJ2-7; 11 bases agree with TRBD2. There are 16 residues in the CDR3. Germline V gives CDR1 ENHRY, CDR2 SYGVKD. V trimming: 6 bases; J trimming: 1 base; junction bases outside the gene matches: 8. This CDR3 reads CAIRTISGGGSYEQYF. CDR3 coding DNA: TGTGCCATCAGAACGATTAGCGGGGGGGGATCCTACGAGCAGTACTTC.

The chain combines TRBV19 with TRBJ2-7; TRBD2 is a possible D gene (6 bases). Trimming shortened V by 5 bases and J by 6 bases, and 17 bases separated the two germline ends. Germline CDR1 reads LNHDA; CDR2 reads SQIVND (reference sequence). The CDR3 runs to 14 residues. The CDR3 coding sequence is TGTGCCAGTAGTCCGGTGGATGTCGGGGGCGAGCAGTACTTC. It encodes CASSPVDVGGEQYF.

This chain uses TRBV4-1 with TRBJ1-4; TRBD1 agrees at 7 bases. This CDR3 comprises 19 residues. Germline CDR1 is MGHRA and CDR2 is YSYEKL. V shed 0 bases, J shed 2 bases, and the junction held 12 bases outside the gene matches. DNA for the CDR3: TGCGCCAGCAGCCAAGAGGAATGGGGGACAGACCGGACTAATGAAAAACTGTTTTTT. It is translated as CASSQEEWGTDRTNEKLFF.

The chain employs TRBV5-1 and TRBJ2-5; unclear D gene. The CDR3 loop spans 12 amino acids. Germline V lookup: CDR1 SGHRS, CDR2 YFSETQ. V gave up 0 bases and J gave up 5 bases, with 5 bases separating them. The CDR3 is CASSLGRETQYF. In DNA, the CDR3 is TGCGCCAGCAGCTTGGGTCGGGAGACCCAGTACTTC.

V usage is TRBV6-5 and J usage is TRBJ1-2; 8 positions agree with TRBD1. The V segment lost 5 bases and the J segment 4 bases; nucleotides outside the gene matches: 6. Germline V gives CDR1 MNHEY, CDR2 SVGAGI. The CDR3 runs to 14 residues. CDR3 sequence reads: CASSALGTGYGYTF. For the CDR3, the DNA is TGTGCCAGCAGTGCCCTAGGGACAGGCTATGGCTACACCTTC.

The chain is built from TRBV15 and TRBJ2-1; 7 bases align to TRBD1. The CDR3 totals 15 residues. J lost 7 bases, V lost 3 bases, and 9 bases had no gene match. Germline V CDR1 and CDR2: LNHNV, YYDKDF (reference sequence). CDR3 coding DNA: TGTGCCACCAGCAGGGACAGGTCCCTGAGGAATGAGCAGTTCTTC. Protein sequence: CATSRDRSLRNEQFF.

The CDR3: CASSSHADRGAYGYTF. The CDR3 DNA is TGTGCCAGCAGTTCACACGCGGACAGGGGAGCATATGGCTACACCTTC. The rearrangement uses TRBV28 and TRBJ1-2; 9 bases align to TRBD1. CDR3 length equals 16 residues. Germline CDR1 MDHEN, CDR2 SYDVKM. V lost 4 bases, J lost 5 bases, and 11 bases stayed unmatched.

The chain's CDR3 is CASSRLASGGGEQYF. The DNA for the CDR3 is TGTGCCAGCAGCCGACTAGCCTCCGGGGGCGGAGAGCAGTATTTT. The chain joins TRBV7-3 to TRBJ2-3; D possibly corresponds to TRBD2 (7 bases). V was pared by 5 bases and J by 11 bases, with 23 bases between. CDR1 SGHTA and CDR2 FQGTGA come from the germline V gene. The CDR3 loop spans 15 amino acids.

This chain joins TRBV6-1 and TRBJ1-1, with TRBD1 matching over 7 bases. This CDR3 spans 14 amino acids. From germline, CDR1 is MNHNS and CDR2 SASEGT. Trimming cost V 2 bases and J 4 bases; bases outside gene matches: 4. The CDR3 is CASSERAGGTEAFF. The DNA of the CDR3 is TGTGCCAGCAGTGAAAGGGCAGGGGGCACTGAAGCTTTCTTT.

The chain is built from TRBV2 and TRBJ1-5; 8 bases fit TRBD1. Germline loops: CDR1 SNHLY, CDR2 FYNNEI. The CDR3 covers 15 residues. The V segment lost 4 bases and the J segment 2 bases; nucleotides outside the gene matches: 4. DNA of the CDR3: TGTGCCAGCAGTGGGACAGGGATTGGCAATCAGCCCCAGCATTTT. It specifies CASSGTGIGNQPQHF.

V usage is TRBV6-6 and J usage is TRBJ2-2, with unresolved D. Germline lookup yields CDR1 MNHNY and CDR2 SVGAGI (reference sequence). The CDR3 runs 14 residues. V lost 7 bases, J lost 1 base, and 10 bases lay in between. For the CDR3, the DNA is TGTGCCAGCATTCCCTTACAGAACACCGGGGAGCTGTTTTTT. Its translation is CASIPLQNTGELFF.

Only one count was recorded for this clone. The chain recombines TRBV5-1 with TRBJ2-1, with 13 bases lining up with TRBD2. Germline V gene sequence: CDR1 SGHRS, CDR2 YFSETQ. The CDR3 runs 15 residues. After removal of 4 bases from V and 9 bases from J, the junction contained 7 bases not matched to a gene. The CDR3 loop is CASSITSGGDVEQFF. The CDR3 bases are TGCGCCAGCAGCATTACTAGCGGGGGGGATGTTGAGCAGTTCTTC.

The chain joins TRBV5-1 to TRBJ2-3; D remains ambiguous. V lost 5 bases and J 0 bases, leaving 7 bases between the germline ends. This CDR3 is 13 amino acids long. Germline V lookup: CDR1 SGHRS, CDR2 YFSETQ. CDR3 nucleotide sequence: TGCGCCAGCAGTATACAAAGCACAGATACGCAGTATTTT. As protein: CASSIQSTDTQYF.

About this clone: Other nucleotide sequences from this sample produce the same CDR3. CDR3 sequence (DNA): TGTGCCAGCTCACCAACTAGCGGGAGTTCCTACGAGCAGTACTTC. Translated: CASSPTSGSSYEQYF. This rearrangement joins TRBV18 to TRBJ2-7; 11 nucleotides line up with TRBD2. This CDR3 region has 15 residues. Germline lookup yields CDR1 KGHSH and CDR2 LQKENI. V gave up 2 bases and J gave up 1 base; unmatched junction bases: 1. Together with reference TRBV18 and TRBJ2-7, the CDR3 gives the full variable domain: NAGVMQNPRHLVRRRGQEARLRCSPMKGHSHVYWYRQLPEEGLKFMVYLQKENIIDESGMPKERFSAEFPKEGPSILRIQQVVRGDSAAYFCASSPTSGSSYEQYFGPGTRLTVT.

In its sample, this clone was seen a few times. Here the CDR3 reads CAISRGTEAFF. Here the CDR3 DNA reads TGTGCCATCAGCAGGGGCACTGAAGCTTTCTTT. This sequence joins TRBV10-3 and TRBJ1-1, with a possible D match to TRBD1 (6 bases). The CDR3 extends over 11 amino acids. With 6 bases removed from V and 4 bases from J, the gap between germline ends came to 6 bases. The germline CDR1 and CDR2 sequences are ENHRY and SYGVKD.

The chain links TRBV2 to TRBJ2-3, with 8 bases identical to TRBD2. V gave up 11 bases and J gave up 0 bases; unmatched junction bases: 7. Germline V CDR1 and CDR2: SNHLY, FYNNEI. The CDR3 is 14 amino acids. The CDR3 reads CAGHSGESTDTQYF. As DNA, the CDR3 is TGTGCCGGACATAGCGGGGAGAGCACAGATACGCAGTATTTT. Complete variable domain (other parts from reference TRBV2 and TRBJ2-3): EPEVTQTPSHQVTQMGQEVILRCVPISNHLYFYWYRQILGQKVEFLVSFYNNEISEKSEIFDDQFSVERPDGSNFTLKIRSTKLEDSAMYFCAGHSGESTDTQYFGPGTRLTVL.

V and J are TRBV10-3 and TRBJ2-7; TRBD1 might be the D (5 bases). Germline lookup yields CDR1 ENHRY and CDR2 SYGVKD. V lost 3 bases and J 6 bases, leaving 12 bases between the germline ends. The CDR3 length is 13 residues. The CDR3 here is CAISDRGEAEQYF. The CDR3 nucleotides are TGTGCCATCAGTGATAGGGGTGAGGCCGAGCAGTACTTC.

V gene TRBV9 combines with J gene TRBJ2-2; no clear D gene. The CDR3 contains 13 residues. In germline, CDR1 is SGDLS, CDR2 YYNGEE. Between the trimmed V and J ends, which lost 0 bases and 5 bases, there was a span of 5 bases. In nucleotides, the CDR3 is TGTGCCAGCAGCGTAGCAGTTACCGGGGAGCTGTTTTTT. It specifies CASSVAVTGELFF.

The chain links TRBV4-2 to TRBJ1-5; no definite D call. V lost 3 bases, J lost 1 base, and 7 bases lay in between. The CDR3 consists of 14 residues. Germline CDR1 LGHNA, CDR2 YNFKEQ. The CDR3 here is CASSHEASNQPQHF. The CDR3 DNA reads TGTGCCAGCAGCCACGAGGCGAGCAATCAGCCCCAGCATTTT.

The CDR3 loop reads CASSLTDQETQYF. In DNA form, the CDR3 reads TGTGCCAGCAGCCTGACAGATCAAGAGACCCAGTACTTC. The chain couples TRBV11-2 to TRBJ2-5; maybe TRBD1 (5 bases). V was clipped by 5 bases and J by 2 bases, with 9 bases between them. The CDR3 covers 13 residues. CDR1 and CDR2 (germline): SGHAT, FQNNGV.

CDR3 loop: CASSYGTSYEQYF. CDR3 coding DNA: TGTGCCAGCAGTTACGGGACATCCTACGAGCAGTACTTC. This chain uses TRBV6-6 with TRBJ2-7; a possible D gene is TRBD1 (6 bases). The CDR3 is made up of 13 amino acids. From germline, CDR1 is MNHNY and CDR2 SVGAGI (reference sequence). Trimming shortened V by 2 bases and J by 1 base, and 6 bases separated the two germline ends.

CDR3 sequence reads: CASSYRGGSDEQFF. CDR3 nucleotide sequence: TGTGCCAGCAGCTACAGGGGGGGTTCAGATGAGCAGTTCTTC. The V call is TRBV7-9, the J call TRBJ2-1; possible D gene TRBD1, 8 bases. V lost 4 bases and J lost 8, with 15 bases in between. This CDR3 has 14 amino acids. Per the germline V gene, CDR1 is SEHNR and CDR2 is FQNEAQ (reference sequence).

CDR3 in DNA: TGTGCCAGCAGCCCGATCGGGGGGGATGGCTACACCTTC. This gives the protein CASSPIGGDGYTF. This chain joins TRBV14 and TRBJ1-2, with D perhaps TRBD1 (5 bases). The CDR3 loop spans 13 amino acids. The germline gives CDR1 SGHDN, CDR2 FVKESK. V gave up 4 bases and J gave up 6 bases, with 12 bases separating them.

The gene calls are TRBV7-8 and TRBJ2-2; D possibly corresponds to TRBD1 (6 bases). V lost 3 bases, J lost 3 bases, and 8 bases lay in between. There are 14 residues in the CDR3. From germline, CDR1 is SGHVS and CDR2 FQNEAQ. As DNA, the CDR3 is TGTGCCAGCAGCTTCAGACAGGACACCGGGGAGCTGTTTTTT. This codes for CASSFRQDTGELFF.

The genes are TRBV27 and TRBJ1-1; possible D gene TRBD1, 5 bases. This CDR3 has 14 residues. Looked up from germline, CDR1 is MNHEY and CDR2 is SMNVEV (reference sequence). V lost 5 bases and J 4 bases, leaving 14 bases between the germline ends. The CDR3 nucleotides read TGTGCCAGCAGTCTGGGGGGTCTGGGCACTGAAGCTTTCTTT. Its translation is CASSLGGLGTEAFF.